This TCR beta chain was documented in a study of PD-1 blockade in classical Hodgkin lymphoma. Whole-study context: Once every 2 weeks, patients received intravenous nivolumab at 3 mg/kg. Study results and caveats: Lower baseline TCR diversity was reported for newly diagnosed patients than for healthy donors.

Time point noted: cycle 4 day 1 (C4D1), after about 6 weeks of nivolumab. All patients experienced relapse after autologous stem cell transplantation, and brentuximab vedotin exposure was variable. Comments on this clone: Its antigen is currently unknown. Different DNA sequences within this sample yield the same CDR3.

Assay: immunoSEQ multiplex PCR; the TCRdb copy retains only in-frame clones and omits some. The data contain 100,000 or so clones, about nine tenths of them singletons. The CDR3 length is 15 residues. CDR1 is SGHRS and CDR2 is YFSETQ in the germline V gene. V shed 5 bases and J 5 bases; nucleotides not matched to a gene: 7. The specimen comprised peripheral blood mononuclear cells (PBMCs), sampled before the fourth cycle of nivolumab. This clonotype originated in a human donor with classical Hodgkin lymphoma. The gene calls are TRBV5-1 and TRBJ2-1, with TRBD2 matching 10 bases. The CDR3 DNA is TGCGCCAGCAGTCCCGGGACTAGCGTTGACAATGAGCAGTTCTTC. Translating it yields CASSPGTSVDNEQFF. The full variable domain, rest sourced from reference TRBV5-1 and TRBJ2-1, is KAGVTQTPRYLIKTRGQQVTLSCSPISGHRSVSWYQQTPGQGLQFLFEYFSETQRNKGNFPGRFSGRQFSNSRSEMNVSTLELGDSALYLCASSPGTSVDNEQFFGPGTRLTVL.